Listed below are T cell receptor beta chains from one sample, sequenced in a study of T cell changes during pregnancy in multiple sclerosis. The repertoire was sequenced with immunoSEQ multiplex PCR; TCRdb's copy has only in-frame clones and lacks some. This table has 25,000 to 35,000 clones, approximately 92% appearing once. Here the sequenced sample was CD8+ T cells from peripheral blood mononuclear cells, taken before pregnancy. All receptors derive from a female donor with multiple sclerosis, enrolled in a pregnancy study. Both conserved end residues are part of each CDR3. The order of the fields is clone size, V gene, D gene, J gene, CDR3 protein, CDR3 DNA. D genes are given only for firm matches. Clone size is given for some rows only: seen once, a few or many times, or a class if the clone is expanded.

-	TRBV4-1	-	TRBJ2-7	CASSQGGFLDEQYF	TGCGCCAGCAGCCAAGGGGGCTTCCTCGACGAGCAGTACTTC
-	TRBV4-3	TRBD1	TRBJ1-2	CASSPSGTGLDGYTF	TGCGCCAGCAGCCCTTCGGGGACAGGGCTCGATGGCTACACCTTC
-	TRBV4-2	-	TRBJ2-7	CASSQGSEQYF	TGTGCCAGCAGCCAAGGTTCGGAGCAGTACTTC
-	TRBV4-1	-	TRBJ1-5	CASSQDPGAGRPQHF	TGCGCCAGCAGCCAAGATCCAGGGGCTGGGAGGCCCCAGCATTTT
-	TRBV5-8	TRBD2	TRBJ2-2	CASSLPKRGVTGELFF	TGTGCCAGCAGCTTGCCCAAGCGGGGGGTCACCGGGGAGCTGTTTTTT
-	TRBV29-1	TRBD1	TRBJ1-2	CSVDHPGTGDNYGYTF	TGCAGCGTTGACCACCCCGGGACAGGAGATAACTATGGCTACACCTTC
-	TRBV7-2	-	TRBJ1-3	CASSLSGGRIISGNTIYF	TGTGCCAGCAGCTTAAGCGGTGGACGAATAATCTCTGGAAACACCATATATTTT
-	TRBV7-9	-	TRBJ1-1	CASSLLTESNTEAFF	TGTGCCAGCAGCTTACTGACAGAGTCGAACACTGAAGCTTTCTTT
-	TRBV11-2	TRBD1	TRBJ2-7	CASSTGTGSYEQYF	TGTGCCAGCAGCACAGGGACAGGGTCGTACGAGCAGTACTTC
-	TRBV27	-	TRBJ2-3	CASSPLGRIVADTQYF	TGTGCCAGCAGTCCCCTCGGCAGGATAGTTGCAGATACGCAGTATTTT
few	TRBV7-9	TRBD1	TRBJ1-2	CASSKQGDYGYTF	TGTGCCAGCAGCAAACAGGGGGACTATGGCTACACCTTC
-	TRBV6-4	TRBD2	TRBJ2-1	CASSDWGAGGTLYNEQFF	TGTGCCAGCAGTGACTGGGGAGCGGGAGGGACCCTCTACAATGAGCAGTTCTTC
-	TRBV11-1	-	TRBJ1-2	CASSSSTVGIYGYTF	TGTGCCAGCAGCTCCTCGACAGTTGGAATCTATGGCTACACCTTC
-	TRBV5-1	-	TRBJ1-1	CASRGGAQWDGLNTEAFF	TGCGCCAGCCGGGGGGGGGCCCAATGGGATGGGCTGAACACTGAAGCTTTCTTT
-	TRBV30	-	TRBJ1-2	CAWTTDAYGYTF	TGTGCCTGGACAACAGATGCATATGGCTACACCTTC
-	TRBV10-3	TRBD2	TRBJ2-7	CAISEYYLAGERDEQYF	TGTGCCATCAGTGAGTATTACTTAGCGGGGGAGCGGGACGAGCAGTACTTC
once	TRBV4-3	-	TRBJ2-7	CASSQETGSIEQYF	TGCGCCAGCAGCCAAGAGACAGGTAGTATCGAGCAGTACTTC
-	TRBV19	TRBD2	TRBJ2-7	CASSILAGVSYEQYF	TGTGCCAGTAGTATCCTAGCGGGAGTGTCCTACGAGCAGTACTTC
once	TRBV4-1	TRBD2	TRBJ2-3	CASSFRGGAGDTQYF	TGCGCCAGCAGCTTCCGCGGGGGGGCGGGAGATACGCAGTATTTT
-	TRBV27	TRBD2	TRBJ2-7	CASSLGMRGSFYEQYF	TGTGCCAGCAGTTTAGGTATGCGCGGGAGCTTTTACGAGCAGTACTTC
-	TRBV4-1	-	TRBJ2-7	CASSLRQFDSYEQYF	TGCGCCAGCAGCCTGCGACAGTTTGACTCCTACGAGCAGTACTTC
-	TRBV4-1	-	TRBJ2-1	CASSQETMAVSYNEQFF	TGCGCCAGCAGCCAAGAAACAATGGCGGTCTCCTACAATGAGCAGTTCTTC
-	TRBV7-9	TRBD1	TRBJ2-6	CASSSAGTGYVLTF	TGTGCCAGCAGTTCTGCGGGGACAGGGTACGTCCTGACTTTC
-	TRBV9	TRBD1	TRBJ2-1	CASSVGKGGINEQFF	TGTGCCAGCAGCGTAGGGAAAGGGGGCATCAATGAGCAGTTCTTC
-	TRBV27	TRBD1	TRBJ1-5	CASSPGGSGQPQHF	TGTGCCAGCAGTCCAGGGGGCTCGGGTCAGCCCCAGCATTTT
-	TRBV5-1	-	TRBJ1-1	CASSRQVNMGNTEAFF	TGCGCCAGCAGCCGACAGGTTAATATGGGGAACACTGAAGCTTTCTTT
-	TRBV4-2	-	TRBJ1-3	CASSQDTGDSSGNTIYF	TGTGCCAGCAGCCAAGATACGGGTGACTCTTCTGGAAACACCATATATTTT
once	TRBV6-1	-	TRBJ1-2	CASSESPTGYGYTF	TGTGCCAGCAGTGAATCCCCCACAGGCTATGGCTACACCTTC
-	TRBV5-8	TRBD2	TRBJ2-3	CASTPLGGGLSDTQYF	TGTGCCAGCACCCCTCTGGGCGGGGGTCTTTCAGATACGCAGTATTTT
-	TRBV7-8	-	TRBJ2-3	CASGPDTQYF	TGTGCCAGCGGCCCAGATACGCAGTATTTT
once	TRBV27	-	TRBJ2-7	CASSLREQYEQYF	TGTGCCAGCAGTTTACGGGAACAGTACGAGCAGTACTTC
once	TRBV5-1	-	TRBJ2-3	CASSLYSSSTDTQYF	TGCGCCAGCAGCTTGTACTCATCTAGCACAGATACGCAGTATTTT
-	TRBV2	-	TRBJ2-7	CASKIQAAYYEQYF	TGTGCCAGCAAGATCCAGGCAGCCTATTACGAGCAGTACTTC
once	TRBV6-1	TRBD2	TRBJ2-2	CASSALAGVNTGELFF	TGTGCCAGCAGTGCCTTAGCGGGGGTGAACACCGGGGAGCTGTTTTTT
-	TRBV7-9	TRBD1	TRBJ2-7	CASSSGQDFSYEQYF	TGTGCCAGCAGCTCCGGACAGGATTTCTCCTACGAGCAGTACTTC
-	TRBV19	TRBD1	TRBJ2-7	CASRTSGQGGYEQYF	TGTGCCAGTAGGACCTCAGGACAGGGTGGCTACGAGCAGTACTTC
-	TRBV9	-	TRBJ2-1	CASSSRGDEQFF	TGTGCCAGCAGCTCTAGGGGTGATGAGCAGTTCTTC
-	TRBV27	-	TRBJ1-1	CASSLDEGDTEAFF	TGTGCCAGCAGTTTAGATGAAGGGGACACTGAAGCTTTCTTT
-	TRBV14	TRBD1	TRBJ1-1	CASSPYTGDRYTEAFF	TGTGCCAGCAGCCCCTATACCGGGGACAGATACACTGAAGCTTTCTTT
few	TRBV10-3	TRBD1	TRBJ2-1	CAMAGTGYNEQFF	TGTGCCATGGCCGGGACAGGCTACAATGAGCAGTTCTTC
-	TRBV5-4	-	TRBJ2-7	CASSLGLGAQNYEQYF	TGTGCCAGCAGCTTGGGACTGGGAGCCCAAAACTACGAGCAGTACTTC
once	TRBV2	-	TRBJ2-5	CATTVAAGTQYF	TGTGCCACCACGGTGGCGGCCGGGACCCAGTACTTC
-	TRBV15	TRBD1	TRBJ2-1	CATSSGQGIYNEQFF	TGTGCCACCAGCAGCGGACAGGGGATCTACAATGAGCAGTTCTTC
-	TRBV15	TRBD2	TRBJ2-3	CATSRDSGGADTQYF	TGTGCCACCAGCAGAGATAGCGGGGGAGCAGATACGCAGTATTTT
once	TRBV5-5	-	TRBJ2-7	CASSPSDGYEQYF	TGTGCCAGCAGCCCTAGCGATGGCTACGAGCAGTACTTC
few	TRBV18	-	TRBJ1-2	CASSPNGGIGGYTF	TGTGCCAGCTCACCAAACGGAGGGATAGGGGGCTACACCTTC
-	TRBV4-3	TRBD2	TRBJ2-3	CASSLSGGAGDTQYF	TGCGCCAGCAGCCTTAGCGGGGGGGCGGGGGATACGCAGTATTTT
few	TRBV10-3	TRBD2	TRBJ2-1	CAITPLAGDEQFF	TGTGCCATCACACCACTAGCGGGAGACGAGCAGTTCTTC